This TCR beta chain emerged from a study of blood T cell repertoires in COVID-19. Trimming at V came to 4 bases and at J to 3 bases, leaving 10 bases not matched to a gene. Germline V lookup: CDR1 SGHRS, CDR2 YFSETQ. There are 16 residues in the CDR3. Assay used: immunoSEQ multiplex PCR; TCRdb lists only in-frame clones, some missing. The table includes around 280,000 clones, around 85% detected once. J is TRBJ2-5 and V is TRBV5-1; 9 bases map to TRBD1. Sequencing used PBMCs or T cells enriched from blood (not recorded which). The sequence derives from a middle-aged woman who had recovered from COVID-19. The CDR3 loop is CASSGEVTGGEETQYF. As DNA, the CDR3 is TGCGCCAGCAGCGGGGAGGTGACAGGGGGAGAAGAGACCCAGTACTTC.